Below are 20 T cell receptor beta chains sequenced from a single sample in a study of post-analysis software for immune sequencing data. Study conclusions and caveats: Four or five TRBV segments were more frequent in patients than controls; TRBV5-6, TRBV5-1 and TRBV20-1 belonged to this group.

These TCRs are of unknown antigen specificity. Each TCR beta cDNA library carried unique molecular identifiers. TCRdb called the PCR reads again in MiXCR, with one record for every CDR3 protein. The sample lists about half a million distinct CDR3 sequences, approximately 34% seen once, with 4.5% to 7.5% in the top ten. Sample: blood. These receptors came from a girl aged 2-17 years with multiple sclerosis.

The table lists this clonotype with a few counts. The chain uses TRBV20-1 and TRBJ2-5; D may correspond to TRBD1 or TRBD2 (5 bases each). The J call may be faulty, since TRBJ2-7 better matches the DNA end. The CDR3 totals 14 residues. CDR1 is DFQATT and CDR2 is SNEGSKA in the germline V gene (reference sequence). The CDR3 sequence: CSAHAETGTHEQYF. The CDR3 DNA sequence: TGCAGTGCCCACGCGGAGACGGGGACCCACGAGCAGTACTTC.

There are many counts of this clonotype. The chain combines TRBV5-1 with TRBJ2-7, with D perhaps given as TRBD1 or TRBD2 (6 bases each). Between the trimmed V and J ends, which lost 0 bases and 5 bases, there was a span of 12 bases. This CDR3 is built from 14 residues. Germline assignment: CDR1 SGHRS and CDR2 YFSETQ. This chain's CDR3 is CASSLAGAHDEQYF. The CDR3 DNA is TGCGCCAGCAGCTTGGCGGGGGCGCACGACGAGCAGTACTTC.

The gene calls are TRBV10-3 and TRBJ1-2; TRBD1 matches at 8 bases. The ends lost 5 bases at V and 3 bases at J; junction bases unmatched: 8. Germline V CDR1 and CDR2: ENHRY, SYGVKD. The CDR3 has 15 amino acids. This CDR3 is CAISRQGSGDYGYTF. In DNA, the CDR3 is TGTGCCATCAGTAGACAGGGGTCGGGCGACTATGGCTACACCTTC.

This clonotype was recorded a few times. This may stem from a read error, because a much larger clone lies one nucleotide away. This chain links TRBV4-1 with TRBJ2-4, with D tentatively TRBD1 (6 bases). Deletions cut 1 base from V and 13 bases from J, with 14 bases between. From germline, CDR1 is MGHRA and CDR2 YSYEKL. The CDR3 extends over 13 amino acids. The CDR3 nucleotides read TGCGCCAGCAGCCAAGTTGGGGGCTACGGGCAGTACTTC. This encodes CASSQVGGYGQYF.

V and J are TRBV7-3 and TRBJ1-1; 8 positions match TRBD1. The V gene's germline CDR1 is SGHTA and CDR2 FQGTGA. The CDR3 is made up of 15 amino acids. After removal of 5 bases from V and 4 bases from J, the junction contained 9 bases not matched to a gene. DNA for the CDR3: TGTGCCAGCAGCGCCGCCAGGGGGCTGGGCACTGAAGCTTTCTTT. Its translation: CASSAARGLGTEAFF.

This clonotype appeared a few times. The V gene is TRBV4-1, the J gene TRBJ1-2; maybe TRBD1 (6 bases). Germline CDR1 reads MGHRA; CDR2 reads YSYEKL. V dropped 0 bases and J dropped 6 bases, with 11 bases sitting between them. CDR3 length: 14 residues. The CDR3 here is CASSQDPGANGYTF. The CDR3 bases are TGCGCCAGCAGCCAAGATCCAGGGGCGAATGGCTACACCTTC.

There are a few counts of this clonotype. J is TRBJ2-5 and V is TRBV27, with D hard to call. The CDR3 spans 13 residues. Per the germline V gene, CDR1 is MNHEY and CDR2 is SMNVEV (reference sequence). V was clipped by 0 bases and J by 12 bases, with 14 bases between them. As DNA, the CDR3 is TGTGCCAGCAGTTTATCGCTTGGGCTTAGGGAGTACTTC. Its translation is CASSLSLGLREYF.

This clonotype was picked up one time. The rearrangement joins TRBV11-1 to TRBJ1-1, with unresolved D. The CDR3 runs 15 residues. Trimming left V 3 bases short and J 1 base short, with 12 bases between. CDR1 SGHAT and CDR2 FQDESV come from the germline V gene (reference sequence). CDR3 in amino acids: CASSFNGRTNTEAFF. CDR3 nucleotide sequence: TGTGCCAGCAGCTTCAACGGACGGACGAACACTGAAGCTTTCTTT.

As to this clonotype: One end of the junction is discordant with germline, which a read error may explain. The gene calls are TRBV7-7 and TRBJ2-1, with 8 bases matching TRBD1. The CDR3 has 14 residues. CDR1 is SSHAT, CDR2 FNYEAQ, per germline (reference sequence). Here the CDR3 reads CASSLQGAVDEQFF. In DNA, the CDR3 is TGTGCTAGCAGCTTGCAGGGGGCGGTGGATGAGCAGTTCTTC.

The chain recombines TRBV15 with TRBJ1-2; D is perhaps TRBD1 (5 bases). Germline-derived CDR1 and CDR2 are LNHNV and YYDKDF (reference sequence). V was cut by 5 bases and J by 2 bases, with 12 bases left in between. This CDR3 region has 14 residues. The CDR3 coding sequence is TGTGCCACCAGCGCCAGGGTGCGGAACTATGGCTACACCTTC. It encodes CATSARVRNYGYTF.

This clonotype was seen a handful of times. This rearrangement joins TRBV11-1 to TRBJ2-5; D might be TRBD1 (7 bases). Germline CDR1 reads SGHAT; CDR2 reads FQDESV (reference sequence). The CDR3 contains 13 residues. V was cut by 5 bases and J by 5 bases, with 12 bases left in between. The CDR3 here is CASSHPGGETQYF. The CDR3 bases are TGTGCCAGCAGCCATCCAGGGGGGGAGACCCAGTACTTC.

The chain combines TRBV7-2 with TRBJ2-4; D not resolved. The CDR3 consists of 13 residues. Germline V gene data show CDR1 as SGHTA and CDR2 as FQGNSA. V lost 2 bases, J lost 13 bases, and 15 bases lay in between. The CDR3 bases are TGTGCCAGCAGCTTAAGGGTCAGTCTAGAGCAGTACTTC. Encoded protein: CASSLRVSLEQYF.

V is TRBV29-1 and J is TRBJ2-7; 13 bases agree with TRBD2. Germline CDR1 SQVTM, CDR2 ANQGSEA. Trimming took 7 bases from V and 2 from J; bases not matched to a gene: 5. The CDR3 length is 14 residues. CDR3 sequence: CSAKTSGGPYEQYF. Written as DNA, the CDR3 is TGCAGCGCTAAGACTAGCGGGGGGCCCTACGAGCAGTACTTC.

This clonotype appeared a single time. This sequence joins TRBV27 and TRBJ2-7; 9 nucleotides line up with TRBD1. From germline, CDR1 is MNHEY and CDR2 SMNVEV (reference sequence). The CDR3 has 14 amino acids. V shed 6 bases and J 7 bases; nucleotides not matched to a gene: 10. The CDR3 coding sequence is TGTGCCAGCAGGGTCGGGACAGGGCGATTGGAGCAGTACTTC. Translating it yields CASRVGTGRLEQYF.

This clonotype came up a few times. This chain joins TRBV20-1 and TRBJ1-5; D is possibly TRBD1 (5 bases). Germline CDR1 DFQATT, CDR2 SNEGSKA (reference sequence). The CDR3 is 13 residues long. Deletions cut 4 bases from V and 4 bases from J, with 11 bases between. CDR3 nucleotides: TGCAGTGCTATACCGACAGAAAATCAGCCCCAGCATTTT. Translated, it gives CSAIPTENQPQHF.

Only a few counts were recorded for this clonotype. V gene TRBV4-1 combines with J gene TRBJ2-3, with 7 bases fitting TRBD2. CDR3 length: 16 residues. The V segment lost 0 bases and the J segment 5 bases; nucleotides outside the gene matches: 8. CDR1 and CDR2 (germline): MGHRA, YSYEKL. Here the CDR3 reads CASSQDVAGRRDTQYF. The DNA for the CDR3 is TGCGCCAGCAGCCAAGATGTAGCCGGGAGGAGAGATACGCAGTATTTT.

V gene TRBV5-1 combines with J gene TRBJ1-2; D is possibly TRBD1 (6 bases). Deletions cut 5 bases from V and 3 bases from J, with 17 bases between. Germline-derived CDR1 and CDR2 are SGHRS and YFSETQ. This CDR3 contains 15 residues. CDR3 in DNA: TGCGCCAGCAGATTTGGTACAGGGAAGGACTATGGCTACACCTTC. This codes for CASRFGTGKDYGYTF.

The V gene is TRBV10-3, the J gene TRBJ2-5, with D perhaps TRBD1 or TRBD2 (5 bases each). V lost 6 bases and J lost 1, with 12 bases in between. Per the germline V gene, CDR1 is ENHRY and CDR2 is SYGVKD. CDR3 size: 14 residues. The CDR3 coding sequence is TGTGCCATCAGCCCCCGGGACGGCCAAGAGACCCAGTACTTC. It translates to CAISPRDGQETQYF.

The chain joins TRBV20-1 to TRBJ2-3; D possibly uses TRBD1 or TRBD2 (5 bases each). The CDR3 spans 14 residues. The V end was cut by 5 bases, the J end by 0 bases, with 12 bases between. Germline CDR1 and CDR2: DFQATT and SNEGSKA (reference sequence). For the CDR3, the DNA is TGCAGTGCTGCTGGGACCCGGAGCACAGATACGCAGTATTTT. Protein product: CSAAGTRSTDTQYF.

This clonotype appeared many times. The chain joins TRBV5-1 to TRBJ1-2, with 8 bases lining up with TRBD1. Germline lookup yields CDR1 SGHRS and CDR2 YFSETQ. V was clipped by 0 bases and J by 6 bases; unmatched bases: 1. This CDR3 comprises 13 residues. CDR3: CASSLAGQDGYTF. CDR3 DNA: TGCGCCAGCAGCTTGGCGGGACAGGATGGCTACACCTTC.